These T cell receptor beta chains were read from a single sample in a study of blood T cell repertoires in COVID-19. Method: immunoSEQ multiplex PCR; TCRdb's copy keeps in-frame clones and lacks some. Seen here are around 250,000 clones, around four fifths observed once, and the top ten hold about 5%. Source material: peripheral blood. These receptor sequences come from a man aged 55 to 70 who had recovered from COVID-19. Both conserved end residues are part of each CDR3. A D gene is named only where the DNA matches it firmly. A clone size is listed for some rows: how often the clone was seen (once, few, many), or a class if it is expanded.

clone_size	d_call	v_call	j_call	cdr3_length	cdr3_aa	cdr3_nt
few	.	TRBV29-1	TRBJ2-3	12	CTTPSRPDTQYF	TGCACCACCCCTTCTAGACCAGATACGCAGTATTTT
.	TRBD1	TRBV4-1	TRBJ1-1	15	CASSHWGQGANEAFF	TGCGCCAGCAGCCATTGGGGACAGGGTGCGAATGAAGCTTTCTTT
.	TRBD1	TRBV7-2	TRBJ1-1	18	CASSFRRQGWAMNTEAFF	TGTGCCAGCAGCTTTAGGAGACAGGGGTGGGCGATGAACACTGAAGCTTTCTTT
.	TRBD2	TRBV5-1	TRBJ2-2	16	CASSTAGDLRAGELFF	TGCGCCAGCAGCACCGCGGGGGACCTGAGGGCCGGGGAGCTGTTTTTT
.	TRBD2	TRBV18	TRBJ2-7	13	CASSPRLANEQYF	TGTGCCAGCTCACCAAGACTAGCCAACGAGCAGTACTTC
few	.	TRBV9	TRBJ2-1	13	CASSVGKRDEQFF	TGTGCCAGCAGCGTAGGTAAACGGGATGAGCAGTTCTTC
.	.	TRBV19	TRBJ1-2	15	CASSIALGLAGGYTF	TGTGCCAGTAGTATAGCACTGGGCCTGGCGGGAGGCTACACCTTC
once	.	TRBV5-5	TRBJ2-2	15	CASSLGTANTGELFF	TGTGCCAGCAGCTTGGGCACGGCGAACACCGGGGAGCTGTTTTTT
once	.	TRBV6-5	TRBJ2-7	13	CASSSGLNYEQYF	TGTGCCAGCAGTTCCGGACTGAACTACGAGCAGTACTTC
.	.	TRBV21-1	TRBJ1-6	15	CASGAGTGSNSPLHF	TGTGCCAGCGGGGCCGGGACAGGGAGTAATTCACCCCTCCACTTT
.	TRBD2	TRBV2	TRBJ2-7	13	CASRGGGRHEQYF	TGTGCCAGCCGTGGGGGAGGGCGCCACGAGCAGTACTTC
once	.	TRBV5-1	TRBJ1-1	15	CASSLESGRNTEAFF	TGCGCCAGCAGCTTGGAGTCAGGGCGGAACACTGAAGCTTTCTTT
.	.	TRBV5-4	TRBJ2-5	15	CASSLKAGPAETQYF	TGTGCCAGCAGCTTAAAGGCAGGGCCGGCGGAGACCCAGTACTTC
.	TRBD1	TRBV9	TRBJ2-1	15	CASSDDRGPYNEQFF	TGTGCCAGCAGCGACGACAGGGGTCCCTACAATGAGCAGTTCTTC
once	TRBD1	TRBV18	TRBJ2-7	14	CASSRRQGAEEQYF	TGTGCCAGCTCTCGCCGACAGGGGGCGGAAGAGCAGTACTTC
once	.	TRBV5-1	TRBJ1-2	16	CASSLAGGGANYGYTF	TGCGCCAGCAGCTTGGCCGGTGGGGGGGCCAACTATGGCTACACCTTC
few	.	TRBV7-2	TRBJ2-7	14	CASSSLTGGGPQYF	TGTGCCAGCAGCTCCCTGACAGGTGGAGGACCGCAGTACTTC